This T cell receptor beta chain was found in a study of blood T cell repertoires in COVID-19. Study summary: Specimens from acute and convalescent COVID-19 originated in the United States, Italy and Spain. From T cells, B-cell-depleted T cells, or PBMCs came the material, which was cDNA or gDNA.

Patients of the Seattle cohort, enrolled during active infection, were followed longitudinally. A remark on this clone: The sample has other DNA sequences that encode this CDR3 too.

The V and J ends lost 1 base and 4 bases respectively, with 10 bases between them. In germline, CDR1 is LNHDA, CDR2 SQIVND (reference sequence). This CDR3 spans 14 amino acids. In the source study's methods: The assay estimated nucleated cells by amplifying reference gene primers. Sequencing was performed with immunoSEQ multiplex PCR; in TCRdb, only in-frame clones are kept and a portion is missing. The V and J calls and clone size come from that table; D and trimming were worked out from the DNA. Of fewer than 300,000 clones in the sample, about 86% were seen once. The chain uses TRBV19 and TRBJ1-1; TRBD1 might be the D (5 bases). The TCR sequence derives from a woman in her twenties or thirties with COVID-19, enrolled during active disease. The sample was peripheral blood. The CDR3 region has the DNA TGTGCCAGTAGTATAGGCGGGGGGGGCACTGAAGCTTTCTTT. It encodes CASSIGGGGTEAFF.